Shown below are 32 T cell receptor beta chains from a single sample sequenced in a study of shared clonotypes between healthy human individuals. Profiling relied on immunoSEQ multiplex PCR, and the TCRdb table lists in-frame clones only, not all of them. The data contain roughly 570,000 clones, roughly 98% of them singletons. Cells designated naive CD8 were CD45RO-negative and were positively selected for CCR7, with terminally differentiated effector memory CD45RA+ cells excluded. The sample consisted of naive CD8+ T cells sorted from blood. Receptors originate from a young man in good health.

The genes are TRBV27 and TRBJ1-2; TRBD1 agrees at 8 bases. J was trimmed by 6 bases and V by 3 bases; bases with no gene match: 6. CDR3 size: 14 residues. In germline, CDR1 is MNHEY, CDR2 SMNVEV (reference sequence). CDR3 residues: CASSLHRGTDGYTF. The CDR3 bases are TGTGCCAGCAGTTTGCACAGGGGGACGGATGGCTACACCTTC.

CDR3 sequence (DNA): TGTGCCAGTAGCCCCGGGACAGGGCCAGTAGGGGAGCAGTACTTC. Its translation is CASSPGTGPVGEQYF. The V and J genes are TRBV19 and TRBJ2-7, with 9 positions matching TRBD1. Unmatched junction bases numbered 13, after V lost 6 bases and J lost 7 bases. CDR1 is LNHDA, CDR2 SQIVND, per germline (reference sequence). The CDR3 covers 15 residues.

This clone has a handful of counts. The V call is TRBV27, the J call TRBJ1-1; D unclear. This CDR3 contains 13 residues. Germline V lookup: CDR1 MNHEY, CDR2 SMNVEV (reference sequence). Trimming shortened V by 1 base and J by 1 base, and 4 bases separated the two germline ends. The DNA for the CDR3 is TGTGCCAGCAGTTTATTTCCGAACACTGAAGCTTTCTTT. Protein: CASSLFPNTEAFF.

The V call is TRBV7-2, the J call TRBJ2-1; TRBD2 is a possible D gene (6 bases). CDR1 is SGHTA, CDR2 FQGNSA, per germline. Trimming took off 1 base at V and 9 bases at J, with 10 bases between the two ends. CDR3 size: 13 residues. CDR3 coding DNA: TGTGCCAGCAGCTTAGGGGGACTCGCTGAGCAGTTCTTC. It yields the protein CASSLGGLAEQFF.

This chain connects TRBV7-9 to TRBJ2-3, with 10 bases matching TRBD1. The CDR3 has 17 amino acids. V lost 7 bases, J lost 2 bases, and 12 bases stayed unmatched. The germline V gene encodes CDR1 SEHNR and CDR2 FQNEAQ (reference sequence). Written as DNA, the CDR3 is TGTGCCAGCACCCGAACCTCCGGGACAGGGGACACAGATACGCAGTATTTT. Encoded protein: CASTRTSGTGDTDTQYF. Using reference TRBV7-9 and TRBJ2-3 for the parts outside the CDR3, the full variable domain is DTGVSQNPRHKITKRGQNVTFRCDPISEHNRLYWYRQTLGQGPEFLTYFQNEAQLEKSRLLSDRFSAERPKGSFSTLEIQRTEQGDSAMYLCASTRTSGTGDTDTQYFGPGTRLTVL.

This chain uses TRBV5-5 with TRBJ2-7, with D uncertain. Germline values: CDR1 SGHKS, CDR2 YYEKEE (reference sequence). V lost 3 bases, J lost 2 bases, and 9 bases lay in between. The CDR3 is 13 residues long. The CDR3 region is CASSYGVTYEQYF. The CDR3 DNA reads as TGTGCCAGCAGCTATGGGGTTACCTACGAGCAGTACTTC. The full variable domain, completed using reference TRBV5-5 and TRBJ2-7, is DAGVTQSPTHLIKTRGQQVTLRCSPISGHKSVSWYQQVLGQGPQFIFQYYEKEERGRGNFPDRFSARQFPNYSSELNVNALLLGDSALYLCASSYGVTYEQYFGPGTRLTVT.

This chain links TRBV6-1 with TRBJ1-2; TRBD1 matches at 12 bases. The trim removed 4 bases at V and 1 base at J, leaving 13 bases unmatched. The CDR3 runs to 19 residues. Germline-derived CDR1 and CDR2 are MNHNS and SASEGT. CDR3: CASSGRDRGRRRNNYGYTF. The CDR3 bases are TGTGCCAGCAGTGGAAGGGACAGGGGGCGCCGGCGGAATAACTATGGCTACACCTTC.

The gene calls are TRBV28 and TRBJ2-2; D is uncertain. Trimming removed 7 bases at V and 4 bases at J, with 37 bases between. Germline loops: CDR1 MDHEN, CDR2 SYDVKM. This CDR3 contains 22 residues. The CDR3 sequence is CASTKTPGRGAHLGKSTGELFF. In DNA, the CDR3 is TGTGCCAGCACCAAAACCCCTGGCCGCGGAGCCCATTTGGGAAAAAGCACCGGGGAGCTGTTTTTT.

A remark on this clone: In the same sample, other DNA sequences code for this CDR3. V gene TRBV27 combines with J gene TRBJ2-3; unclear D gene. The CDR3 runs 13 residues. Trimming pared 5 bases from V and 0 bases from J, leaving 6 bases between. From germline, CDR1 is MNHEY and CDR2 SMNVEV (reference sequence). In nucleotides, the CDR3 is TGTGCCAGCAGTCCTCCTAGCACAGATACGCAGTATTTT. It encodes CASSPPSTDTQYF.

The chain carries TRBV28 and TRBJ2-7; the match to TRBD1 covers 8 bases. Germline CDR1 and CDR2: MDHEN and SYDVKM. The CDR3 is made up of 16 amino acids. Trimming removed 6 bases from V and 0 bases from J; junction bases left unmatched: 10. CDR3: CASSYMTGEVSYEQYF. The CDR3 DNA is TGTGCCAGCAGCTACATGACAGGGGAGGTCTCCTACGAGCAGTACTTC.

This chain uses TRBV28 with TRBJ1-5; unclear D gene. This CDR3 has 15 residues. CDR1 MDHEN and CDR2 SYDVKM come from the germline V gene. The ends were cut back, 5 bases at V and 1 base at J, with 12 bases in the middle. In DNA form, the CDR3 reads TGTGCCAGCAGTGACCGCAGTATAAGCAATCAGCCCCAGCATTTT. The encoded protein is CASSDRSISNQPQHF.

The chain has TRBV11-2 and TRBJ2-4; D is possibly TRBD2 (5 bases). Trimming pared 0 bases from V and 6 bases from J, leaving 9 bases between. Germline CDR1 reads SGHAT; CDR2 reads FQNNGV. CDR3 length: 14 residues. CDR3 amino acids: CASSLDPAGNIQYF. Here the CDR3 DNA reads TGTGCCAGCAGCTTAGATCCGGCGGGAAACATTCAGTACTTC.

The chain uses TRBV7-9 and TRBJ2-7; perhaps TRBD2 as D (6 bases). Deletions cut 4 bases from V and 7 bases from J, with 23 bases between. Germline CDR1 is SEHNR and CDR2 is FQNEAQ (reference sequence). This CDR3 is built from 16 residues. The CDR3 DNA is TGTGCCAGCAGCTCCCGCGGGACCTGGACTGGGGGGGAGCAGTACTTC. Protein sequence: CASSSRGTWTGGEQYF.

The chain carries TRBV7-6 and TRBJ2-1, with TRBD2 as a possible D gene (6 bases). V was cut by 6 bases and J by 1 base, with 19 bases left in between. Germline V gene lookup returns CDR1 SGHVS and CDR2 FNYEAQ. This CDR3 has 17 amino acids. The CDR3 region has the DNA TGTGCCAGCAGTCCAAACGGGGAGGCCCTATCCTACAATGAGCAGTTCTTC. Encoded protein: CASSPNGEALSYNEQFF.

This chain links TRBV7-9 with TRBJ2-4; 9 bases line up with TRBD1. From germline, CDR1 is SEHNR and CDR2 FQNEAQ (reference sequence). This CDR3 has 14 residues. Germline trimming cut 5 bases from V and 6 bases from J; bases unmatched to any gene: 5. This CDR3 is CASSPGQGPNIQYF. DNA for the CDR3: TGTGCCAGCAGCCCGGGACAGGGTCCAAACATTCAGTACTTC.

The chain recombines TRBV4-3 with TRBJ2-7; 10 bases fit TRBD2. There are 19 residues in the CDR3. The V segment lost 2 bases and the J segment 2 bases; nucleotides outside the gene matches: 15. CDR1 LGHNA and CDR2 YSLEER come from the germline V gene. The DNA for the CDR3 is TGCGCCAGCAGCCAAAAGGTCCCCGGGACTAGCGAAATTACCTACGAGCAGTACTTC. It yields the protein CASSQKVPGTSEITYEQYF.

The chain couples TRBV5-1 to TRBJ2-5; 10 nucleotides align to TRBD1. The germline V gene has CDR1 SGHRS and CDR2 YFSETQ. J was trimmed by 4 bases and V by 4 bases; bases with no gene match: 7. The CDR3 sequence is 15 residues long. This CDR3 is CASSQTGGYTETQYF. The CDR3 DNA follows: TGCGCCAGCAGCCAGACAGGGGGCTACACAGAGACCCAGTACTTC.

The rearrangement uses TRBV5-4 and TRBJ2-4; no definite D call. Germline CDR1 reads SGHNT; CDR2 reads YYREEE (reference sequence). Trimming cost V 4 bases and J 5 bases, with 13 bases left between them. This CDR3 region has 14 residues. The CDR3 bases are TGTGCCAGCAGCCCCGTAGAGCACCAAAACATTCAGTACTTC. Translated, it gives CASSPVEHQNIQYF.

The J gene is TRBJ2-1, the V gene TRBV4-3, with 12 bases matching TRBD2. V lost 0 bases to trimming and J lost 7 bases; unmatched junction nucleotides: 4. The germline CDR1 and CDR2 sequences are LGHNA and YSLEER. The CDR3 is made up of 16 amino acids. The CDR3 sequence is CASSQDSTSGRNEQFF. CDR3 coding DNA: TGCGCCAGCAGCCAAGATTCGACTAGCGGGAGAAATGAGCAGTTCTTC.

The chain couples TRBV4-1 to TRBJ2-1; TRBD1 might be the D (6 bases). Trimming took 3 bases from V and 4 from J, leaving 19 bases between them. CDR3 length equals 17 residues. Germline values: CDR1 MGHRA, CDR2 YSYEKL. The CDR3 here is CASSQITPGQRYNEQFF. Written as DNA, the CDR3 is TGCGCCAGCAGCCAGATCACGCCGGGACAAAGATACAATGAGCAGTTCTTC.

This CDR3 is CASSGADGTQYF. The CDR3 nucleotides read TGTGCCAGCAGTGGGGCCGATGGGACCCAGTACTTC. This chain links TRBV7-6 with TRBJ2-5; tentative D call: TRBD1 (5 bases). The CDR3 is made up of 12 amino acids. Germline V gene data show CDR1 as SGHVS and CDR2 as FNYEAQ. The V and J ends lost 6 bases and 7 bases respectively, with 12 bases between them.

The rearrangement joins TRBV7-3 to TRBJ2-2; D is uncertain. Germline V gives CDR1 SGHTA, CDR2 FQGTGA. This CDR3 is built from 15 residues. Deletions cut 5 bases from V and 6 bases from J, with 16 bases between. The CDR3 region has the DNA TGTGCCAGCAGCGAAAGTAGTATCGGGCCCGGGGAGCTGTTTTTT. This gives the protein CASSESSIGPGELFF.

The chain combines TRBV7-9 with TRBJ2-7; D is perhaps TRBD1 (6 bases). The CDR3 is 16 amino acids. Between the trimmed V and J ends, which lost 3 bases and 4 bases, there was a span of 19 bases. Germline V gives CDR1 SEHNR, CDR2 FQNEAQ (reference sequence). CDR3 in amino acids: CASSFSQESQGYEQYF. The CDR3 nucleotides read TGTGCCAGCAGCTTCTCACAGGAGTCCCAGGGGTACGAGCAGTACTTC.

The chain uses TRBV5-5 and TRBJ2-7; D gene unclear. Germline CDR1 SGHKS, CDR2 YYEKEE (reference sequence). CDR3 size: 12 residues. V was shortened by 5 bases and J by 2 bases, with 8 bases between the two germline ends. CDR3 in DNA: TGTGCCAGCAGGGGATACACCTACGAGCAGTACTTC. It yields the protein CASRGYTYEQYF.

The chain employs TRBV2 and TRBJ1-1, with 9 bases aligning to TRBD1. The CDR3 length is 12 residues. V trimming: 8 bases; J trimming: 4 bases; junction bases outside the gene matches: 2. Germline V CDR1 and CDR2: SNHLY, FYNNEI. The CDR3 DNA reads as TGTGCCAGCTTGACAGGGGGCACTGAAGCTTTCTTT. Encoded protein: CASLTGGTEAFF.

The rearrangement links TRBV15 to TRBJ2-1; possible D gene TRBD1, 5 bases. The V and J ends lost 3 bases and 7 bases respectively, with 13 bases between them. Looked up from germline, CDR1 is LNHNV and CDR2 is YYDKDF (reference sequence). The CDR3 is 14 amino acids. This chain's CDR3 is CATSRGREVNEQFF. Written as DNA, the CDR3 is TGTGCCACCAGCAGGGGCAGGGAAGTAAATGAGCAGTTCTTC.

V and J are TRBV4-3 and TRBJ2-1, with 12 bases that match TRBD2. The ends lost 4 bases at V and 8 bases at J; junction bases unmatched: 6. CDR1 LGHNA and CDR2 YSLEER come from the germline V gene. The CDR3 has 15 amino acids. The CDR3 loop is CASSLTSGSPDEQFF. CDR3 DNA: TGCGCCAGCAGCCTGACTAGCGGGAGTCCCGATGAGCAGTTCTTC.

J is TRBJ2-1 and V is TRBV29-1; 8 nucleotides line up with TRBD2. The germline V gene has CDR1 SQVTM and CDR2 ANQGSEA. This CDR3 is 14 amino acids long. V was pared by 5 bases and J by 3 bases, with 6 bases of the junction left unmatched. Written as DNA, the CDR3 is TGCAGCGTTCAGAGCGGGAGAGGCTACAATGAGCAGTTCTTC. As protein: CSVQSGRGYNEQFF.

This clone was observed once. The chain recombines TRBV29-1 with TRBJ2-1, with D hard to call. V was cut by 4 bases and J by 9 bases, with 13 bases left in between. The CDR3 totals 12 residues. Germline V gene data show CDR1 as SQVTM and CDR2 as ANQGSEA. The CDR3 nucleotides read TGCAGCGTTGTGGTTTTTAACGGTGAGCAGTTCTTC. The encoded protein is CSVVVFNGEQFF.

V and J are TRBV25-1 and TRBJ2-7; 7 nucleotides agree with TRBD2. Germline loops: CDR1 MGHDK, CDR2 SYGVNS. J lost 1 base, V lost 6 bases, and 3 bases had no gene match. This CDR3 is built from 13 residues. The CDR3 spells CASSLGGSYEQYF. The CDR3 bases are TGTGCCAGCAGCCTCGGGGGGTCCTACGAGCAGTACTTC.

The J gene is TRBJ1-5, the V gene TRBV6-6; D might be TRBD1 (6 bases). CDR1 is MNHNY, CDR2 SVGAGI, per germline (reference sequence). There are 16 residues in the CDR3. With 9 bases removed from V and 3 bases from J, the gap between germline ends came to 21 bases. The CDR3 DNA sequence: TGTGCCAGTGGTGGGTGGGTGGACAGCCTCAATCAGCCCCAGCATTTT. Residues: CASGGWVDSLNQPQHF.

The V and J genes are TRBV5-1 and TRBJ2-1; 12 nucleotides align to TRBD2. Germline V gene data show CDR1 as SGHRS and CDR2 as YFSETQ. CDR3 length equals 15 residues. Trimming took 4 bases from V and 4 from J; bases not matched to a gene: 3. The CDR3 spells CASSRGLAGYNEQFF. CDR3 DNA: TGCGCCAGCAGCCGAGGACTAGCGGGGTACAATGAGCAGTTCTTC.